This TCR beta chain was recorded in a study of shared T cell receptors in the human thymus. Clones were sequenced by immunoSEQ multiplex PCR, and TCRdb holds only the in-frame ones, with some missing. The profile shows about 380,000 clones, more than 85% of them singletons. The germline V gene has CDR1 LNHDA and CDR2 SQIVND (reference sequence). The CDR3 sequence is 15 residues long. The junction had 4 bases not matched to a gene; V was cut back by 1 base and J by 6 bases. The sequence came from a human donor. Sequenced sample: thymocytes. The chain joins TRBV19 to TRBJ1-5, with TRBD1 matching over 9 bases. The CDR3 DNA reads TGTGCCAGTAGTATAGGGGGGACAGGGCGTCAGCCCCAGCATTTT. It encodes CASSIGGTGRQPQHF.